These 15 T cell receptor beta chains were sequenced from one sample in a study of T cells in tuberculosis. Measured with immunoSEQ multiplex PCR; TCRdb has only the in-frame clones, and not every one. The data hold 30,000 to 35,000 clones, with under 95% observed a single time. Stated time point: new active TB diagnosis, blood taken before or within 7 days of starting treatment. The material was PBMCs, obtained at tuberculosis diagnosis. These receptors all come from an adult with tuberculosis. Some clones in this sample may be carry-over from other donors' samples.

The chain carries TRBV2 and TRBJ1-5; D perhaps matches TRBD1 (5 bases). V lost 3 bases and J lost 6, with 15 bases in between. Germline V gene sequence: CDR1 SNHLY, CDR2 FYNNEI. This CDR3 contains 15 residues. The CDR3 DNA follows: TGTGCCAGCAGTGATAATGCAGGGTCCGGTCAGCCCCAGCATTTT. This gives the protein CASSDNAGSGQPQHF.

The chain couples TRBV10-3 to TRBJ2-2; 8 nucleotides align to TRBD1. The germline gives CDR1 ENHRY, CDR2 SYGVKD. V shed 11 bases and J 7 bases; nucleotides not matched to a gene: 9. This CDR3 has 13 residues. CDR3: CASRTGMGGELFF. Here the CDR3 DNA reads TGTGCCTCCAGGACAGGGATGGGCGGGGAGCTGTTTTTT.

V gene TRBV30 combines with J gene TRBJ1-4, with a possible D match to TRBD1 (6 bases). V lost 0 bases and J lost 8, with 16 bases in between. The germline V gene encodes CDR1 GTSNPN and CDR2 SVGIG (reference sequence). This CDR3 has 15 residues. Here the CDR3 reads CAWSVYGRGGEKLFF. CDR3 DNA: TGTGCCTGGAGTGTCTATGGCAGGGGAGGGGAAAAACTGTTTTTT.

The chain joins TRBV7-2 to TRBJ1-1, with TRBD1 matching over 9 bases. Germline V gene data show CDR1 as SGHTA and CDR2 as FQGNSA. V lost 4 bases and J lost 5; bases outside the gene matches: 2. The CDR3 loop spans 13 amino acids. CDR3 sequence reads: CASSSGTGTEAFF. As DNA, the CDR3 is TGTGCCAGCAGCTCCGGGACAGGGACTGAAGCTTTCTTT.

V and J are TRBV2 and TRBJ1-2; perhaps TRBD1 as D (5 bases). This CDR3 contains 12 residues. The germline CDR1 and CDR2 sequences are SNHLY and FYNNEI. V shed 6 bases and J shed 7 bases, with 12 bases lying between them. CDR3 loop: CASSSQQAGYTF. In nucleotides, the CDR3 is TGTGCCAGCAGCTCTCAACAGGCTGGCTACACCTTC.

The chain combines TRBV6-5 with TRBJ1-2; D remains unclear. The CDR3 runs to 15 residues. Germline loops: CDR1 MNHEY, CDR2 SVGAGI. Trimming took off 0 bases at V and 6 bases at J, with 14 bases between the two ends. The CDR3 loop reads CASSYSWAGGDGYTF. In DNA, the CDR3 is TGTGCCAGCAGTTACTCGTGGGCAGGAGGAGATGGCTACACCTTC.

The chain couples TRBV6-5 to TRBJ1-6; 8 nucleotides match TRBD1. J lost 7 bases, V lost 2 bases, and 4 bases had no gene match. CDR1 and CDR2 (germline): MNHEY, SVGAGI. The CDR3 is made up of 15 amino acids. This CDR3 is CASSYQGQANSPLHF. The CDR3 coding sequence is TGTGCCAGCAGTTACCAGGGACAGGCCAATTCACCCCTCCACTTT.

This chain links TRBV27 with TRBJ2-1, with D maybe TRBD1 (6 bases). Germline CDR1 reads MNHEY; CDR2 reads SMNVEV (reference sequence). V was clipped by 6 bases and J by 4 bases, with 19 bases between them. The CDR3 spans 16 residues. CDR3 loop: CASRDDRPTFYNEQFF. CDR3 sequence (DNA): TGTGCCAGCAGGGATGACAGGCCAACCTTTTACAATGAGCAGTTCTTC.

The chain links TRBV2 to TRBJ2-7; TRBD1 agrees at 8 bases. Germline CDR1 SNHLY, CDR2 FYNNEI. The CDR3 is 14 amino acids. V lost 6 bases and J lost 0; bases outside the gene matches: 4. DNA for the CDR3: TGTGCCAGCAGAACCGGGACAGGCTCCTACGAGCAGTACTTC. This gives the protein CASRTGTGSYEQYF.

The gene calls are TRBV6-1 and TRBJ2-3; 10 nucleotides line up with TRBD2. V lost 4 bases to trimming and J lost 5 bases; unmatched junction nucleotides: 12. The CDR3 has 17 amino acids. Germline CDR1 and CDR2: MNHNS and SASEGT. CDR3 nucleotides: TGTGCCAGCAGTGGGCTGAGCGGGGGGGCCGTAGGAGATACGCAGTATTTT. This codes for CASSGLSGGAVGDTQYF.

V is TRBV15 and J is TRBJ1-1; D is unresolved. V shed 1 base and J shed 2 bases, with 11 bases lying between them. CDR1 LNHNV and CDR2 YYDKDF come from the germline V gene (reference sequence). This CDR3 spans 15 amino acids. CDR3 protein: CATSRVMAANTEAFF. DNA for the CDR3: TGTGCCACCAGCAGAGTTATGGCCGCCAACACTGAAGCTTTCTTT.

The chain combines TRBV5-4 with TRBJ2-1, with unresolved D. The germline V and J ends were trimmed by 6 bases and 0 bases, with 16 bases remaining between them. CDR3 length equals 16 residues. CDR1 is SGHNT, CDR2 YYREEE, per germline (reference sequence). The CDR3 DNA reads as TGTGCCAGCACCCCCCCCGGTTTGGTCTCCTACAATGAGCAGTTCTTC. As protein: CASTPPGLVSYNEQFF.

J is TRBJ2-4 and V is TRBV21-1; the table calls TRBD2, which could not be checked here. TRBV21-1 is a recognized pseudogene. This CDR3 is 18 amino acids long. CDR3 nucleotides: TGTGCCAGCAGCTCCCCCGAGGGGGGGAAGTGGGCCAAAAACATTCAGTACTTC. Amino acids: CASSSPEGGKWAKNIQYF.

This clone appeared once. The V call is TRBV6-1, the J call TRBJ2-2; D is possibly TRBD1 (6 bases). Trimming left V 5 bases short and J 4 bases short, with 8 bases between. CDR1 is MNHNS, CDR2 SASEGT, per germline. This CDR3 spans 13 amino acids. CDR3 bases: TGTGCCAGCAGTAGGGACATCACCGGGGAGCTGTTTTTT. Translation: CASSRDITGELFF.

The J gene is TRBJ1-5, the V gene TRBV27; the match to TRBD1 covers 7 bases. The CDR3 totals 18 residues. The J segment lost 3 bases and the V segment lost 5 bases, leaving 16 bases of the junction unmatched. Germline lookup yields CDR1 MNHEY and CDR2 SMNVEV (reference sequence). The CDR3 loop reads CASSLYANRGGVNQPQHF. The CDR3 coding sequence is TGTGCCAGCAGTCTCTATGCGAACAGGGGTGGCGTCAATCAGCCCCAGCATTTT.